The rows below give T cell receptor beta chains drawn from one sample of a study of T cells expressing NK-cell markers. Using the 5' RACE reads, TCRdb records one entry per CDR3 protein without DNA. The sample's table shows fewer than 400,000 distinct CDR3 sequences. The sequenced material came from blood T cells: a sorted CD56 or NKG2C T cell subset, CD4+ or CD8+ T cells, or bulk PBMC T cells (not recorded which). The receptors were sampled from a woman in her 50s in good health. Each CDR3 is given with its conserved first and last residue.

TRBJ2-5 | TRBV12-3/TRBV12-4 | CASSLRGQGPQETQYF
TRBJ2-7 | TRBV29-1 | CSVRDYLSYEQYF
TRBJ2-2 | TRBV12-3/TRBV12-4 | CASSLGGLAGDSGELFF
TRBJ2-1 | TRBV24-1 | CATSGLAGEEQFF
TRBJ2-3 | TRBV5-1 | CATMSAGGRSDTQYF
TRBJ1-1 | TRBV27 | CASTTTVGTGAPNTEAFF
TRBJ2-4 | TRBV7-2 | CASSRSGPGRENIQYF
TRBJ2-1 | TRBV5-1 | CASSSRSGLADQFF
TRBJ2-1 | TRBV29-1 | CSFDRDTFLAGVHNEQFF
TRBJ2-1 | TRBV12-5 | CASGLGLAGVYEQFF
TRBJ1-2 | TRBV29-1 | CSVATGLNGYTF
TRBJ2-3 | TRBV4-2 | CASSQEGAQALSQYF
TRBJ2-1 | TRBV4-1 | CASSHLTNRKNEQFF
TRBJ2-7 | TRBV20-1 | CSARTSGRAYSSEQYF
TRBJ1-3 | TRBV20-1 | CSARDQVFSGNTIYF
TRBJ2-3 | TRBV2 | CASSESVMGRGADTQYF